This TCR beta chain was found in a study of blood T cell repertoires in COVID-19 (dated by TCRdb to 2020 to 2021). With regard to the full study: Samples from collaborators originated in the United States, Italy and Spain and spanned both the acute and convalescent phases of COVID-19. The prospective study material was composed of cDNA or gDNA derived from T cells, B-cell-depleted T cells, or PBMCs. Subjects who had been exposed to COVID-19, were actively infected with it, or had recovered from it provided the deeply sampled blood TCRbeta repertoires that made up the dataset. A freely available public database, intended as a resource for researchers studying the immune response to SARS-CoV-2, is where the repertoires were released. Samples were obtained from the ongoing ImmuneRACE study (first 160 participants) and from roughly 1,300 subjects provided by 6 global collaborators. Nearly every sample came with metadata listing a de-identified subject ID, COVID-19 status, age in years and sex. HLA class I and class II types, where available, came from metadata supplied by the sample provider rather than from assay-based typing.

As to this clone: Its antigen remains undetermined. No base quality information exists; no much larger clone differs at one position.

TCRbeta CDR3 regions were amplified from genomic DNA by means of the immunoSEQ Assay, a bias-controlled multiplex PCR. The study's own analysis went as follows. The number of nucleated cells in each sample was estimated from the amplification of reference gene primers within the assay. To quantify the absolute abundance of each unique TCRbeta CDR3 rearrangement, sequence reads were collapsed and filtered. For each sample, productive Simpson clonality was calculated as the square root of Simpson's diversity index across productive rearrangements. TCRdb took this table from immuneACCESS and kept in-frame rearrangements with V and J called. Such tables lack part of the clones; where checked against another copy, unresolved V genes explain under half of the gap, and the rest is unexplained. D and trimming come from the DNA, and the V and J calls and clone size come from that table. The sample contains roughly 99,000 clones, 70% to 80% of them found a single time. The ten largest clones represent around a sixth of the sample.

The paper's findings and limits, for the study overall: The quantity of clinical and demographic metadata differed by source and by participant and was supplied without curation.

Whole blood was collected in K2EDTA tubes by collaborating institutions according to the institutions' own protocols. For TCRbeta analysis, collaborators shipped samples in one of three forms: frozen whole blood, isolated PBMCs, or DNA extracted from either of those sample types. The germline V gene provides CDR1 ENHRY and CDR2 SYGVKD. The CDR3 has 17 amino acids, counting the end cysteine and phenylalanine. Just CDR3 DNA is preserved here, 51 bases in frame from base 1. V is pared back by 3 bases and J by 0 bases, with 14 bases lying between the germline termini. In this chain, TRBV10-3 is recombined with TRBJ2-2; matching of 6 bases hints at TRBD1 as the D gene. The specimen sequenced was peripheral blood. This sequence originates from an elderly woman with active or convalescent COVID-19. CDR3 region: CAISDPSWTANTGELFF. The bases are TGTGCCATCAGTGACCCCTCGTGGACAGCGAACACCGGGGAGCTGTTTTTT.